These 13 T cell receptor beta chains share one sample of origin, sequenced in a study of blood T cell repertoires in COVID-19. Sequencing used immunoSEQ multiplex PCR; TCRdb keeps in-frame clones, though not all of them. The sample records about 250,000 clones, roughly nine tenths being singletons. The sequenced sample was peripheral blood. The receptor source for this set is a woman aged 40 to 50 who had recovered from COVID-19.

This rearrangement joins TRBV4-3 to TRBJ2-1; D is possibly TRBD1 (6 bases). Per germline, CDR1 LGHNA and CDR2 YSLEER. V lost 0 bases and J lost 0, with 9 bases in between. The CDR3 length is 16 residues. CDR3 region: CASSQDRDNSYNEQFF. The CDR3 nucleotides are TGCGCCAGCAGCCAAGATAGGGACAACTCCTACAATGAGCAGTTCTTC.

The CDR3 DNA reads as TGTGCCAGCAGCTTGAGCGGGAGGGCCGGCGATACGCAGTATTTT. Its protein is CASSLSGRAGDTQYF. This chain joins TRBV11-3 and TRBJ2-3; 10 positions agree with TRBD2. The ends lost 3 bases at V and 6 bases at J; junction bases unmatched: 6. The CDR3 spans 15 residues. Germline V gives CDR1 SGHNT, CDR2 YENEEA.

This chain connects TRBV14 to TRBJ2-7, with D possibly matching TRBD2 (5 bases). The V end lost 1 base, the J end lost 0 bases, and 22 bases lay between the germline ends. The CDR3 is 19 amino acids. Germline CDR1 reads SGHDN; CDR2 reads FVKESK. The CDR3 here is CASSQVGQDLFISSYEQYV. DNA for the CDR3: TGTGCCAGCAGCCAAGTTGGCCAGGACTTGTTTATTAGCTCCTACGAGCAGTACGTC.

This chain links TRBV4-3 with TRBJ2-2; TRBD1 matches 7 bases. Germline V gene sequence: CDR1 LGHNA, CDR2 YSLEER. The CDR3 contains 15 residues. V trimming: 3 bases; J trimming: 8 bases; junction bases outside the gene matches: 9. The CDR3 DNA sequence: TGCGCCAGCAGCCAGACCGACAGGGATACGGGGGAGCTGTTTTTT. Residues: CASSQTDRDTGELFF.

The sample holds a few counts of this clone. V gene TRBV2 combines with J gene TRBJ2-2, with 9 bases aligning to TRBD1. Looked up from germline, CDR1 is SNHLY and CDR2 is FYNNEI. CDR3 length equals 14 residues. The junction had 5 bases not matched to a gene; V was cut back by 5 bases and J by 7 bases. This CDR3 reads CASSPDRGSGELFF. The DNA for the CDR3 is TGTGCCAGCAGTCCGGACAGGGGTAGCGGGGAGCTGTTTTTT.

The V and J genes are TRBV5-4 and TRBJ2-1, with 7 bases fitting TRBD2. The germline V gene encodes CDR1 SGHNT and CDR2 YYREEE (reference sequence). The CDR3 covers 16 residues. Trimming at V came to 4 bases and at J to 1 base, leaving 8 bases not matched to a gene. CDR3 sequence reads: CASSGPTSDSYNEQFF. In DNA, the CDR3 is TGTGCCAGCAGCGGTCCTACTAGCGATTCCTACAATGAGCAGTTCTTC.

The chain links TRBV9 to TRBJ1-1; D not certain. Germline CDR1 SGDLS, CDR2 YYNGEE. V dropped 0 bases and J dropped 3 bases, with 6 bases sitting between them. The CDR3 contains 13 residues. The CDR3 loop is CASSVAPDTEAFF. The CDR3 nucleotides read TGTGCCAGCAGCGTAGCTCCCGACACTGAAGCTTTCTTT.

This chain links TRBV19 with TRBJ2-1; TRBD2 agrees at 14 bases. Trimming took 4 bases from V and 1 from J; bases not matched to a gene: 18. Germline V CDR1 and CDR2: LNHDA, SQIVND (reference sequence). This CDR3 is 22 amino acids long. The CDR3 DNA is TGTGCCAGTAGTACGAGGGATAAAAAGACTAGCGGGAGGGCCATTTCCTACAATGAGCAGTTCTTC. Its protein product is CASSTRDKKTSGRAISYNEQFF.

The chain carries TRBV6-5 and TRBJ2-3; 8 nucleotides line up with TRBD1. CDR3 length: 15 amino acids. Unmatched junction bases numbered 6, after V lost 6 bases and J lost 1 base. Germline V gives CDR1 MNHEY, CDR2 SVGAGI. The CDR3 protein is CASRDPGQGTDTQYF. The CDR3 nucleotides read TGTGCCAGCAGAGATCCGGGACAGGGCACAGATACGCAGTATTTT.

The chain joins TRBV9 to TRBJ2-1; tentative D call: TRBD2 (6 bases). The CDR3 consists of 12 residues. Trimming took off 3 bases at V and 6 bases at J, with 7 bases between the two ends. CDR1 and CDR2 from the germline V gene are SGDLS and YYNGEE. The CDR3 sequence is CASSGRGNEQFF. CDR3 DNA sequence: TGTGCCAGCAGCGGGAGGGGCAATGAGCAGTTCTTC.

This chain connects TRBV13 to TRBJ1-1, with unresolved D. Germline lookup yields CDR1 PRHDT and CDR2 FYEKMQ (reference sequence). Between the trimmed V and J ends, which lost 3 bases and 3 bases, there was a span of 11 bases. The CDR3 has 14 residues. The CDR3 here is CASSLGVGYTEAFF. The CDR3 nucleotides are TGTGCCAGCAGCTTGGGAGTGGGGTACACTGAAGCTTTCTTT.

This clone showed up just once. The rearrangement uses TRBV14 and TRBJ2-1; TRBD1 agrees at 8 bases. Germline-derived CDR1 and CDR2 are SGHDN and FVKESK. CDR3 length: 15 residues. V lost 4 bases, J lost 7 bases, and 9 bases stayed unmatched. Here the CDR3 reads CASSPGQGVGNEQFF. CDR3 in DNA: TGTGCCAGCAGCCCCGGACAGGGAGTAGGTAATGAGCAGTTCTTC. Together with reference TRBV14 and TRBJ2-1, the CDR3 gives the full variable domain: EAGVTQFPSHSVIEKGQTVTLRCDPISGHDNLYWYRRVMGKEIKFLLHFVKESKQDESGMPNNRFLAERTGGTYSTLKVQPAELEDSGVYFCASSPGQGVGNEQFFGPGTRLTVL.

The chain couples TRBV5-5 to TRBJ2-5, with 9 bases aligning to TRBD1. CDR3 length: 15 amino acids. From germline, CDR1 is SGHKS and CDR2 YYEKEE (reference sequence). V gave up 4 bases and J gave up 5 bases; unmatched junction bases: 9. The CDR3 DNA reads TGTGCCAGCAGCCGAGGGGACAGGGCGGAGGAGACCCAGTACTTC. This encodes CASSRGDRAEETQYF.